A single T cell receptor beta chain is shown here with its context. What it recognizes is unknown. This entry is derived from a study of long-term antiretroviral therapy in people with HIV. Study-level results: Missing from the dataset were any data on ART adherence, viral resistance or therapy changes. Repertoires from HIV showed CDR3 length ranges narrower than those of controls.

V dropped 0 bases and J dropped 0 bases, with 12 bases sitting between them. The CDR3 is 16 residues long. Germline values: CDR1 LGHNA, CDR2 YSLEER. The immunoSEQ assay was v3.0, run at survey level. Profiled with immunoSEQ multiplex PCR; TCRdb holds only in-frame clones, not every one. Of 5,500 to 7,000 clones listed, 75% to 90% are singletons. J is TRBJ2-7 and V is TRBV4-3; D uncertain. The sequenced sample was unsorted PBMCs, obtained 3.7 years after starting antiretroviral therapy. This clonotype was obtained from a woman between 50 and 59 years old with HIV. This chain's CDR3 is CASSQDPYGGSYEQYF. The CDR3, as DNA: TGCGCCAGCAGCCAAGATCCTTATGGCGGCTCCTACGAGCAGTACTTC.